The source of this T cell receptor (beta chain) is a study of T-cell reconstitution after alpha-beta-depleted transplantation in children. In this sample, this clonotype turned up many times. Germline trimming cut 7 bases from V and 9 bases from J; bases unmatched to any gene: 12. This CDR3 is built from 13 residues. Per germline, CDR1 MNHEY and CDR2 SMNVEV (reference sequence). Molecular barcoding with unique molecular identifiers was used for the TCRbeta library. TCRdb independently ran MiXCR on the PCR reads; one entry per CDR3 protein. The table lists a few hundred thousand distinct CDR3 sequences, roughly 20% of them singletons, with 3% to 4.5% in the top ten.

The rearrangement links TRBV27 to TRBJ2-7; 7 positions agree with TRBD1. The source is a human donor who donated a stem cell graft to a child with acute myeloid leukemia. Here the sequenced sample was PBMCs from the stem cell graft donor, taken from the stem cell graft. Written as DNA, the CDR3 is TGTGCCAGCAAACAGGGGAATTACTACATGCAGTACTTC. Its translation: CASKQGNYYMQYF.